The table lists the clone carrying this T cell receptor (beta chain) with a count of one. What it binds is not known. At one of its ends the junction is not consistent with the germline gene, which may arise from a read error. Sample-barcoded 5' priming and a J-beta primer mix drove a second PCR of roughly 6 to 12 cycles. TCRdb ran MiXCR on the 5' RACE reads and lists one entry per CDR3 protein. The sample has about 930,000 distinct CDR3 sequences, almost 30% seen once; the top ten hold around 9.6%. The germline V gene has CDR1 MGHRA and CDR2 YSYEKL. The CDR3 length is 15 residues. This sample is drawn from a study of blood T cells in healthy people across ages. General observations from the study: Samples with more naive T cells showed higher observed beta diversity.

A further study also used this sample, focusing on T cells of mothers and their children. Turning to that study: Donors were three healthy Caucasian mothers and their six children. Sample barcodes and 2-4 random nucleotides were added by the M1S primer of the second PCR.

The rearrangement links TRBV4-1 to TRBJ2-3; D is possibly TRBD1 (7 bases). Material for sequencing was blood. This sequence was found in a woman aged 40 to 50 in good health. The CDR3 coding sequence is TGCGCCAGCAGCCGAGGGGGCACTAGCACAGATGCGCAGTATTTT. It yields the protein CASSRGGTSTDAQYF.